The sequence of this T cell receptor beta chain was determined in a study of T cells in Graves' hyperthyroidism and ophthalmopathy. The study, taken as a whole, reports: From stable hyperthyroidism, ophthalmopathy was separated by a 13 V-J model.

CDR3 size: 16 residues. V was pared by 3 bases and J by 5 bases, with 11 bases of the junction left unmatched. RNA transcripts were the template for amplifying TCR beta CDR3 regions. First-round RT-PCR of the TCR CDR3 relied on the HTBI primer set. One entry per CDR3 protein results from TCRdb running MiXCR on the multiplex PCR reads. The table shows around 100,000 distinct CDR3 sequences, with roughly 50% occurring only once. This clonotype was detected ten times or more. Antigen specificity is unknown. Patients aged 18 to 65 had newly diagnosed hyperthyroidism lasting under 2 months. Any patient presenting with uncontrolled infection, other autoimmune disease, pregnancy or lactation was left out. PBMCs stemmed from about 9.7 ml fresh peripheral blood.

What was sequenced was blood. The TCR was taken from a middle-aged man with Graves' hyperthyroidism. V is TRBV12-3 or TRBV12-4 and J is TRBJ2-5, with 8 nucleotides matching TRBD2. The CDR3 reads CASSLIFGGAVETQYF. The DNA of the CDR3 is TGTGCCAGCAGTTTGATATTCGGGGGGGCGGTCGAGACCCAGTACTTC.